Presented here are 7 T cell receptor beta chains from one specimen sequenced in a study of tumor and adjacent non-tumor tissue in lung cancer. No cell sorting was done before RNA was extracted from the tissue. A modified ARM-PCR protocol with three rounds of nested PCR amplified TCRbeta. TCRdb recomputed calls from the multiplex PCR reads with MiXCR, one row per CDR3 protein. The sample holds about 76,000 distinct CDR3 sequences, around two thirds seen once. Input material: lung tumor tissue. Source of these receptors: a woman aged 65 to 85 with non-small cell lung cancer.

V usage is TRBV6-5 and J usage is TRBJ1-3, with D possibly TRBD1 on 5 matching bases. CDR1 and CDR2 (germline): MNHEY, SVGAGI. The CDR3 is made up of 15 amino acids. Trimming took off 8 bases at V and 4 bases at J, with 18 bases between the two ends. The CDR3 DNA sequence: TGTGCCAGCGGACCCCAGGGAGCGTGGGGAAACACCATATATTTT. Protein sequence: CASGPQGAWGNTIYF.

On this clonotype itself: Its ends do not fully match the called genes, so a read error is possible. The DNA for the CDR3 is TGCGCCAGTAGTGGACCCGGCCAGGGGGCTTACAGTGAGCAGTTCTTC. Translation: CASSGPGQGAYSEQFF. The V call is TRBV10-1, the J call TRBJ2-1; 8 bases agree with TRBD1. The CDR3 is 16 residues long. Germline CDR1 and CDR2: WNHNN and SYGVQD (reference sequence).

With regard to this clonotype: As the CDR3 is not closed by the conserved phenylalanine or tryptophan, this likely results from a read error. This chain connects TRBV29-1 to TRBJ2-7; D ambiguous. The CDR3 is made up of 10 amino acids. Germline loops: CDR1 SQVTM, CDR2 ANQGSEA. V was clipped by 6 bases and J by 7 bases, with 10 bases between them. The CDR3 region has the DNA TGCAGCGTCGTGCAACATGAGCAGTACATC. Protein product: CSVVQHEQYI.

On this clonotype itself: This may be a read error, as it is one base from a much larger clone. The V call is TRBV24-1, the J call TRBJ2-1; TRBD2 might be the D (7 bases). Germline loops: CDR1 KGHDR, CDR2 SFDVKD. CDR3 length: 14 residues. The CDR3 reads CATGGAGDLNEQLF. CDR3 bases: TGTGCCACCGGGGGGGCAGGGGACCTCAATGAGCAGCTCTTC.

For the CDR3, the DNA is TGTGCCAGCAGTTTGGCCGGACAGGTTTCCTACGAGCAGTACTTC. This gives the protein CASSLAGQVSYEQYF. The chain is built from TRBV12-3 or TRBV12-4 and TRBJ2-5; 7 positions agree with TRBD1. Gene TRBJ2-7 matches the end of the DNA better, so the J call may be wrong. This CDR3 comprises 15 residues.

On this clonotype itself: The junction differs from germline at one of its ends, possibly a read error. The gene calls are TRBV10-1 and TRBJ1-2; D is ambiguous. There are 13 residues in the CDR3. The germline CDR1 and CDR2 sequences are WNHNN and SYGVQD (reference sequence). The CDR3 loop is CPSSESASYGYTF. The CDR3 bases are TGCCCCAGCAGTGAGTCAGCATCCTATGGCTACACCTTC.

Regarding this clonotype: Relative to the germline gene, one junction end is altered; a read error may explain this. CDR3 sequence reads: CASREPGLDNEQFF. CDR3 nucleotide sequence: TGTGCCAGCAGAGAACCGGGACTAGACAATGAGCAGTTCTTC. This chain links TRBV10-2 with TRBJ2-1; 8 bases match TRBD2. The CDR3 runs 14 residues. Germline V gene data show CDR1 as WSHSY and CDR2 as SAAADI.